This TCR beta chain came from a study of CD8 T cells in Susac syndrome. With random hexamers, reverse transcription was performed on about 0.5 to 1 ug of RNA. MiXCR, run by TCRdb on the immunoSEQ multiplex PCR reads, gives a single entry per CDR3 protein. This table has a few hundred thousand distinct CDR3 sequences, roughly 85% appearing once. The sequence was obtained from a human donor with multiple sclerosis. Source material: CD8+ T cells from PBMCs.

DNA for the CDR3: TGTGCCAGCAGCTTGGCAGCCTCAAGCTCCTACAATGAGCAGTTCTTC. Translating gives CASSLAASSSYNEQFF. V and J are TRBV5-6 and TRBJ2-1; D not certain. V dropped 0 bases and J dropped 0 bases, with 10 bases sitting between them. The CDR3 runs to 16 residues. From germline, CDR1 is SGHDT and CDR2 YYEEEE.